This T cell receptor (beta chain) was retrieved from a study of response to subunit inactivated influenza vaccine. Study observations and caveats: There was a suggestion from the authors that each seasonal influenza vaccination recruits few new T cells.

About this clonotype itself: Its target is not known.

The V and J ends lost 1 base and 0 bases respectively, with 10 bases between them. This CDR3 has 15 amino acids. Germline values: CDR1 KGHSH, CDR2 LQKENI. MiXCR, applied by TCRdb to the RT-PCR reads, yields one record per CDR3 protein. The table has 500,000 to 550,000 distinct CDR3 sequences, roughly 25% seen once. A further study also used this sample, focusing on T cells expressing NK-cell markers. According to that study: cDNA encoding TCR beta was synthesized via 5'RACE template switching incorporating UMIs. There were seven HCMV-seropositive donors and one seronegative donor among the eight sequenced. In several experiments, sorting was restricted to alpha-beta TCR T cells by an anti-gamma-delta TCR antibody. The CD3+CD56-NKG2C+ fraction of a few donors was also led by these clonotypes.

This receptor was obtained from a man over 45 who received an inactivated influenza vaccine. Here the sequenced sample was CD4+ T cells sorted from PBMCs, taken 11 to 12 days after vaccination. The V and J genes are TRBV18 and TRBJ2-7; D possibly corresponds to TRBD1 (5 bases). CDR3 nucleotides: TGTGCCAGCTCACCACGGTTTGACAGCTCCTACGAGCAGTACTTC. It specifies CASSPRFDSSYEQYF. Full variable domain (remainder filled in from reference TRBV18 and TRBJ2-7): NAGVMQNPRHLVRRRGQEARLRCSPMKGHSHVYWYRQLPEEGLKFMVYLQKENIIDESGMPKERFSAEFPKEGPSILRIQQVVRGDSAAYFCASSPRFDSSYEQYFGPGTRLTVT.